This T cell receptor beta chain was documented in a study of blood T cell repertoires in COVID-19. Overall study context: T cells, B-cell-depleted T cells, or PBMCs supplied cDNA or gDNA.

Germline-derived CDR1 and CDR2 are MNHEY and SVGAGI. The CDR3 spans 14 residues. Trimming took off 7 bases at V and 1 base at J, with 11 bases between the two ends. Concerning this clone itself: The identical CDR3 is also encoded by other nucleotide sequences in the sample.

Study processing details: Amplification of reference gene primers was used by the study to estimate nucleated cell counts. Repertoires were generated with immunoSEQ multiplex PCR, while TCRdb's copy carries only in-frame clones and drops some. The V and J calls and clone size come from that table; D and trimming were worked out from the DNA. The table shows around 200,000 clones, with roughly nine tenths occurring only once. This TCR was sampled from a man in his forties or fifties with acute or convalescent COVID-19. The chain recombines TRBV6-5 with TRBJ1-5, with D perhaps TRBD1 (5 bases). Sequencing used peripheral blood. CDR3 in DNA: TGTGCCAGCAATCCTACAGGAAGCAATCAGCCCCAGCATTTT. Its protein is CASNPTGSNQPQHF.